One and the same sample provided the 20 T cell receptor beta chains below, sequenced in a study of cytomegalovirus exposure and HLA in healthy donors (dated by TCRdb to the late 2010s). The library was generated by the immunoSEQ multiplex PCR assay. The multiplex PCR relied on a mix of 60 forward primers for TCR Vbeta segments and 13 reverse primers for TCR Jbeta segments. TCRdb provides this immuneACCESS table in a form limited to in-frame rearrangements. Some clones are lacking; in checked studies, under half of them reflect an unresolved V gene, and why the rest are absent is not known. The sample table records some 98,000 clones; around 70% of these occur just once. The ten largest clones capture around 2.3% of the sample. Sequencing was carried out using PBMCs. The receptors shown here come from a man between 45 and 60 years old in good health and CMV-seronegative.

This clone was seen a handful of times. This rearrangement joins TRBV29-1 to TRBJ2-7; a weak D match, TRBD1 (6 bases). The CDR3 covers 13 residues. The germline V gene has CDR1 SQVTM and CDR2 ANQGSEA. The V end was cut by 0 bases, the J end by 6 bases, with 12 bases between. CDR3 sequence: CSVEDTGLGEQYF. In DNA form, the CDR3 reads TGCAGCGTTGAAGATACAGGGCTCGGCGAGCAGTACTTC.

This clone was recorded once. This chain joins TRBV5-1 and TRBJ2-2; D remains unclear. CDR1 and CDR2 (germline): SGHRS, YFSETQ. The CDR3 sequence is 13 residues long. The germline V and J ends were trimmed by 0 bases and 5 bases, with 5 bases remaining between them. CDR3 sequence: CASSLGGTGELFF. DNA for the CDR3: TGCGCCAGCAGCTTGGGAGGTACCGGGGAGCTGTTTTTT. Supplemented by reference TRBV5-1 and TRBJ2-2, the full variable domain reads KAGVTQTPRYLIKTRGQQVTLSCSPISGHRSVSWYQQTPGQGLQFLFEYFSETQRNKGNFPGRFSGRQFSNSRSEMNVSTLELGDSALYLCASSLGGTGELFFGEGSRLTVL.

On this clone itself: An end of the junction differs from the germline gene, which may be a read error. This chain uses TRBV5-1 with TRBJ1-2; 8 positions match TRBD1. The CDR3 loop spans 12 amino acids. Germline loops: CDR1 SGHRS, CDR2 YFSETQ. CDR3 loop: CASTTNRGGMIF. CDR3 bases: TGCGCCAGCACTACTAACAGGGGGGGTATGATCTTC. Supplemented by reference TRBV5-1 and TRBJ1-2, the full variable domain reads KAGVTQTPRYLIKTRGQQVTLSCSPISGHRSVSWYQQTPGQGLQFLFEYFSETQRNKGNFPGRFSGRQFSNSRSEMNVSTLELGDSALYLCASTTNRGGMIFGSGTRLTVV.

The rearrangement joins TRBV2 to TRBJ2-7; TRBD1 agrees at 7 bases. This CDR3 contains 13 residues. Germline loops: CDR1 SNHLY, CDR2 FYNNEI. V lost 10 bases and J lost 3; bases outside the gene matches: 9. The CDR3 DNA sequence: TGTGCCACCAACAGGGGAGTGGTCTACGAGCAGTACTTC. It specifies CATNRGVVYEQYF.

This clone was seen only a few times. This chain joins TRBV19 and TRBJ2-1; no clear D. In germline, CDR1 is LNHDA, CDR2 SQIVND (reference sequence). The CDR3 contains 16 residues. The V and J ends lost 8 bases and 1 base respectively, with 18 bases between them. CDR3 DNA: TGTGCCAGTGGGCGCGTGGCAGCCTTTTCCTACAATGAGCAGTTCTTC. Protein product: CASGRVAAFSYNEQFF.

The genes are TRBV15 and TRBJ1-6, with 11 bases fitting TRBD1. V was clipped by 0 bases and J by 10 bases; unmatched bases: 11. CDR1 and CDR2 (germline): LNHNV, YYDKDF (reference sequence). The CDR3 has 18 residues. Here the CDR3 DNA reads TGTGCCACCAGCAGAGATCTAGGACAGGGGGCGCGCTCGTCACCCCTCCACTTT. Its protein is CATSRDLGQGARSSPLHF.

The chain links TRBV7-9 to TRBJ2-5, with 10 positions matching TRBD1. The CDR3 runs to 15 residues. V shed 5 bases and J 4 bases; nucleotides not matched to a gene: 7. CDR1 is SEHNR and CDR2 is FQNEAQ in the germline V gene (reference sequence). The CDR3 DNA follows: TGTGCCAGCAGCCCCGACAGGGGGCTCGGAGAGACCCAGTACTTC. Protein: CASSPDRGLGETQYF.

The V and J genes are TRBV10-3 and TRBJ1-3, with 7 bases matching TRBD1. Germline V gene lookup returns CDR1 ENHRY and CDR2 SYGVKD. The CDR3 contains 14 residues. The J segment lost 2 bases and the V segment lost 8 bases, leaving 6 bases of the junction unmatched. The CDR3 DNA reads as TGTGCCATCGGGGGACAGTTAACTGGAAACACCATATATTTT. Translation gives CAIGGQLTGNTIYF.

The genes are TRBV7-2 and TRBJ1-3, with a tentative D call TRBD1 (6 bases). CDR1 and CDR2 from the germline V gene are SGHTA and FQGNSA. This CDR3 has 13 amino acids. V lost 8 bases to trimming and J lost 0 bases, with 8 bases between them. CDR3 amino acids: CASGQPSGNTIYF. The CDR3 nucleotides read TGTGCCAGCGGACAGCCCTCTGGAAACACCATATATTTT.

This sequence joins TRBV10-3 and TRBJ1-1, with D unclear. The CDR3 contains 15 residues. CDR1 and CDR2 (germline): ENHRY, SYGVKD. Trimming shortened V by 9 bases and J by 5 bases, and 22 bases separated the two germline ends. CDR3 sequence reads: CAMAASVKVSTEAFF. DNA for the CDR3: TGTGCCATGGCGGCCAGTGTTAAAGTGAGTACTGAAGCTTTCTTT.

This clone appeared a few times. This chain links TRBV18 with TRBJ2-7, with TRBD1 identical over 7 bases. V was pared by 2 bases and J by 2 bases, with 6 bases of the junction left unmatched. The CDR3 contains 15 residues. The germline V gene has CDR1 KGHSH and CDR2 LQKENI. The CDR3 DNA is TGTGCCAGCTCACCAACCCGGGACAGTACCTACGAGCAGTACTTC. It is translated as CASSPTRDSTYEQYF.

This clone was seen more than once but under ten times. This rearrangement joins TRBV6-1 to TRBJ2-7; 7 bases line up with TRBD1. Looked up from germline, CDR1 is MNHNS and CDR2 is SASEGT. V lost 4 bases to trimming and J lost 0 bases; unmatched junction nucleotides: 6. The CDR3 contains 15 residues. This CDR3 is CASSGRQGPSYEQYF. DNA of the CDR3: TGTGCCAGCAGTGGACGACAGGGACCCTCCTACGAGCAGTACTTC.

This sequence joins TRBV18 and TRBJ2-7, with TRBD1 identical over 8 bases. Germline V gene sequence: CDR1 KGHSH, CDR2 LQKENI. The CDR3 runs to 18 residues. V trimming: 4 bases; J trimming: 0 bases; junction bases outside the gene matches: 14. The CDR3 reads CASSRLPTGTGSSYEQYF. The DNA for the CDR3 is TGTGCCAGCTCACGACTCCCAACGGGGACAGGAAGCTCCTACGAGCAGTACTTC.

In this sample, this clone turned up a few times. CDR3 bases: TGCGCCAGCAGCTTGGGACTAGCGGGAGGTATGAATGAGCAGTTCTTC. It is translated as CASSLGLAGGMNEQFF. The chain employs TRBV5-1 and TRBJ2-1, with TRBD2 matching over 13 bases. There are 16 residues in the CDR3. Germline CDR1 and CDR2: SGHRS and YFSETQ. J lost 7 bases, V lost 0 bases, and 4 bases had no gene match.

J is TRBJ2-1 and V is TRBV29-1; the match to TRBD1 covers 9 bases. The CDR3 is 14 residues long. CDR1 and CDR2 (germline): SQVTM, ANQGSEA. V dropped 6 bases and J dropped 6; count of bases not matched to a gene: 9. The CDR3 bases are TGCAGCGTGCGGGGACAGGGATTGTTCAATGAGCAGTTCTTC. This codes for CSVRGQGLFNEQFF.

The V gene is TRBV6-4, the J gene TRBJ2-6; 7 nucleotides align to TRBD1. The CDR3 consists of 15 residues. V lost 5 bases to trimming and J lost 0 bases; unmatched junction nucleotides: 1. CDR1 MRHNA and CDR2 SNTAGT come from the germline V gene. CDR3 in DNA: TGTGCCAGCAGTCCAGGGGGCTCTGGGGCCAACGTCCTGACTTTC. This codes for CASSPGGSGANVLTF.

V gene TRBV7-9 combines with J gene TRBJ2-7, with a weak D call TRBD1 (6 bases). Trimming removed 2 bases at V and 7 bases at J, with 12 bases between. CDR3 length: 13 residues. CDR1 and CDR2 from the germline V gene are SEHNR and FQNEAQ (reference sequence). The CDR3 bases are TGTGCCAGCAGCTTACTGGGGGCCACAGAGCAGTACTTC. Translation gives CASSLLGATEQYF.

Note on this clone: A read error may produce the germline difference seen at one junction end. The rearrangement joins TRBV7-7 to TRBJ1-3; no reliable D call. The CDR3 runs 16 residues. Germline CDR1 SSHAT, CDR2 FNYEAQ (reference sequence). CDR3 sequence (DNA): TGTGCTAGCAGCCCCGTCGCCAGTCCCTCTGGAAACACCATATATTTT. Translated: CASSPVASPSGNTIYF.

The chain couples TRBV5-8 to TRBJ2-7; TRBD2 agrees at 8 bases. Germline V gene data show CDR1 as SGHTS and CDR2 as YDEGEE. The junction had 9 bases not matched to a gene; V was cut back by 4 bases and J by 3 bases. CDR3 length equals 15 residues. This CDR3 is CASSQEAGAGYEQYF. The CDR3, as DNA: TGTGCCAGCAGCCAAGAAGCGGGGGCGGGCTACGAGCAGTACTTC.

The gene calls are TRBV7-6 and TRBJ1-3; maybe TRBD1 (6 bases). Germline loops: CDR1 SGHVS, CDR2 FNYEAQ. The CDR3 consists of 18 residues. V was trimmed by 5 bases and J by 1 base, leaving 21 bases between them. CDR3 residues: CASSIQLQGYTSGNTIYF. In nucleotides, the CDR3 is TGTGCCAGCAGCATCCAGCTACAGGGTTATACTTCTGGAAACACCATATATTTT. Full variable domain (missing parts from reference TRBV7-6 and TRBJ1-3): GAGVSQSPRYKVTKRGQDVALRCDPISGHVSLYWYRQALGQGPEFLTYFNYEAQQDKSGLPNDRFSAERPEGSISTLTIQRTEQRDSAMYRCASSIQLQGYTSGNTIYFGEGSWLTVV.